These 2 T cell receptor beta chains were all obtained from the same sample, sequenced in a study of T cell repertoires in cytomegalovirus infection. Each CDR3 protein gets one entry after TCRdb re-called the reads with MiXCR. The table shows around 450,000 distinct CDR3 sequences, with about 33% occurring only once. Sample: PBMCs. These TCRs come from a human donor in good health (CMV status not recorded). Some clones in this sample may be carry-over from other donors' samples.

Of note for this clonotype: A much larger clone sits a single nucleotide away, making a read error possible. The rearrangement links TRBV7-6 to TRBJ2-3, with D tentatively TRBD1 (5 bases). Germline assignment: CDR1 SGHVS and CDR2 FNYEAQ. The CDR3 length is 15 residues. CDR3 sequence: CASSLTKGVLDTHYF. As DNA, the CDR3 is TGTGCCAGCAGCTTAACTAAAGGGGTATTAGATACGCATTATTTT.

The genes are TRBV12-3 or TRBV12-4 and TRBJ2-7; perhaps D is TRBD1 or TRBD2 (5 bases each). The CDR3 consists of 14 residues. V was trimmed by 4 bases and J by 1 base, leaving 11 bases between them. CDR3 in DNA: TGTGCCAGCAGTTGGGACCCCGGATCCTACGAGCAGTACTTC. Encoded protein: CASSWDPGSYEQYF.